A selection of T cell receptor beta chains follows, all from one sample in a study of regulatory and conventional T cells in RAG deficiency. The assay was immunoSEQ multiplex PCR, and TCRdb's table has in-frame clones only and misses some. This table has around 25,000 clones, 95% to 97% appearing once. This same sample was also part of a study on regulatory T cells.

Sequencing used CD25- CD4+ T cells sorted from blood. The receptors here all came from a human donor in good health. Each CDR3 is given with its conserved first and last residue. A D gene is named only where the DNA matches it firmly. Part of the rows lack a size; the others show once, few, many or a class for expanded clones.

clone size	D gene	V gene	J gene	CDR3 length	CDR3 protein	CDR3 DNA
few	TRBD1	TRBV10-3	TRBJ1-2	13	CASSGDRGYGYTF	TGTGCCTCATCGGGCGACAGGGGCTATGGCTACACCTTC
-	TRBD1	TRBV6-6	TRBJ1-1	15	CASSPFGPGQGRAFF	TGTGCCAGCAGTCCCTTTGGGCCTGGACAGGGGCGCGCTTTCTTT
once	-	TRBV19	TRBJ1-1	15	CASSPPPGRATEAFF	TGTGCCAGTAGTCCCCCACCAGGGAGGGCCACTGAAGCTTTCTTT
-	TRBD2	TRBV5-1	TRBJ2-7	16	CASSLGGSGGAYEQYF	TGCGCCAGCAGCTTGGGTGGTAGCGGGGGGGCCTACGAGCAGTACTTC
-	TRBD1	TRBV10-3	TRBJ2-2	16	CAIRRIGTGENGELFF	TGTGCCATCAGGAGAATAGGGACAGGGGAAAACGGGGAGCTGTTTTTT
-	-	TRBV9	TRBJ1-2	19	CASSVGAGPKTTLQYGYTF	TGTGCCAGCAGCGTAGGTGCGGGGCCAAAGACAACGCTTCAATATGGCTACACCTTC
-	-	TRBV19	TRBJ2-7	14	CASSPAPLYYEQYF	TGTGCCAGTAGTCCTGCCCCACTCTACTACGAGCAGTACTTC
-	TRBD2	TRBV4-3	TRBJ2-1	15	CASSQDADSGKEKFF	TGCGCCAGCAGCCAAGATGCGGATAGCGGGAAAGAGAAGTTCTTC
-	-	TRBV6-1	TRBJ2-1	15	CASSETTDLQREQFF	TGTGCCAGCAGTGAAACGACTGATCTCCAGCGTGAGCAGTTCTTC
-	-	TRBV2	TRBJ1-6	13	CASTREGDSPLHF	TGTGCCAGTACAAGGGAGGGGGATTCACCCCTCCACTTT
once	-	TRBV7-2	TRBJ1-6	16	CASSFLDRGYNSPLHF	TGTGCCAGCAGCTTTCTTGATCGGGGGTATAATTCACCCCTCCACTTT